The 17 T cell receptor beta chains below come from one sample, sequenced in a study of vaccination effects on CD4 cells after COVID-19. Sequencing was performed with immunoSEQ multiplex PCR; in TCRdb, only in-frame clones are kept and a portion is missing. The table lists tens of thousands of clones, about 78% of them singletons, with roughly 2% in the top ten. Their antigens remain unidentified. Viral peptide pool expansion of antigen-specific CD4+ T cells preceded sequencing in the ViraFEST assay. Once cultured for roughly ten days, the cells underwent separation to obtain CD4+ T cells. Two doses of BNT162b2 or mRNA-1273 vaccine were administered to participants. Sequencing was performed on CD4+ T cells from PBMCs cultured with HCoV-OC43 spike peptides, taken after COVID-19 vaccination. Subset in this sample: HCoV-OC43 spike overlapping peptide pool stimulation. These receptor sequences come from a human donor who received a COVID-19 vaccine.

This clone was seen more than once but under ten times. CDR3 sequence (DNA): TGTGCCACCGGGGGGGGACAGAATCAGCCCCAGCATTTT. It translates to CATGGGQNQPQHF. The chain has TRBV28 and TRBJ1-5; 7 bases fit TRBD1. The CDR3 is 13 residues long. J gave up 4 bases and V 10 bases, and 7 bases lay outside the gene matches. Germline V gives CDR1 MDHEN, CDR2 SYDVKM.

The chain links TRBV24-1 to TRBJ2-5; 8 positions match TRBD2. The length of the CDR3 is 19 residues. CDR1 KGHDR and CDR2 SFDVKD come from the germline V gene. After removal of 8 bases from V and 1 base from J, the junction contained 20 bases not matched to a gene. CDR3 nucleotides: TGTGCCACCAACTTCATTTTTAGCGGGGACAACCCTTCCCAAGAGACCCAGTACTTC. Amino acid sequence: CATNFIFSGDNPSQETQYF.

The chain carries TRBV18 and TRBJ2-5; unclear D gene. The germline V gene has CDR1 KGHSH and CDR2 LQKENI. V lost 0 bases, J lost 2 bases, and 7 bases lay in between. This CDR3 region has 14 residues. Here the CDR3 DNA reads TGTGCCAGCTCACCACCGTCCTTACAAGAGACCCAGTACTTC. Translation: CASSPPSLQETQYF. Complete variable domain (other parts from reference TRBV18 and TRBJ2-5): NAGVMQNPRHLVRRRGQEARLRCSPMKGHSHVYWYRQLPEEGLKFMVYLQKENIIDESGMPKERFSAEFPKEGPSILRIQQVVRGDSAAYFCASSPPSLQETQYFGPGTRLLVL.

This clone came up a few times. V is TRBV19 and J is TRBJ1-4; D remains ambiguous. The germline gives CDR1 LNHDA, CDR2 SQIVND (reference sequence). Trimming pared 4 bases from V and 4 bases from J, leaving 13 bases between. The CDR3 has 15 amino acids. The CDR3 loop is CASSTKRSDNEKLFF. The DNA for the CDR3 is TGTGCCAGTAGTACTAAGAGGTCGGATAATGAAAAACTGTTTTTT.

The chain has TRBV7-2 and TRBJ2-5; TRBD1 aligns across 11 bases. From germline, CDR1 is SGHTA and CDR2 FQGNSA. V was pared by 5 bases and J by 2 bases, with 13 bases of the junction left unmatched. The CDR3 totals 18 residues. CDR3 sequence (DNA): TGTGCCAGCAGCCCGGTATATTACCGGGACAGGGGGCAAGAGACCCAGTACTTC. As protein: CASSPVYYRDRGQETQYF. Based on the CDR3 plus reference TRBV7-2 and TRBJ2-5, the full variable domain is GAGVSQSPSNKVTEKGKDVELRCDPISGHTALYWYRQSLGQGLEFLIYFQGNSAPDKSGLPSDRFSAERTGGSVSTLTIQRTQQEDSAVYLCASSPVYYRDRGQETQYFGPGTRLLVL.

The genes are TRBV25-1 and TRBJ2-1; TRBD1 is a possible D gene (5 bases). Germline CDR1 MGHDK, CDR2 SYGVNS. This CDR3 has 16 residues. Trimming stripped 4 bases from V and 0 bases from J, with 13 bases between. DNA of the CDR3: TGTGCCAGCAGTGCGTCGACAGCGATCTCCTACAATGAGCAGTTCTTC. This codes for CASSASTAISYNEQFF.

This clone was observed a few times. This chain links TRBV27 with TRBJ1-2, with D possibly being TRBD1 (5 bases). The V gene lost 3 bases and the J gene lost 3 bases, with 14 bases spanning the gap. This CDR3 comprises 15 residues. CDR1 and CDR2 from the germline V gene are MNHEY and SMNVEV (reference sequence). CDR3 nucleotide sequence: TGTGCCAGCAGTTTCCTGGGGGAGAGTCACTATGGCTACACCTTC. Encoded protein: CASSFLGESHYGYTF.

The rearrangement links TRBV19 to TRBJ1-2, with 10 bases aligning to TRBD1. This CDR3 comprises 16 residues. Trimming removed 11 bases from V and 0 bases from J; junction bases left unmatched: 12. Germline V gene sequence: CDR1 LNHDA, CDR2 SQIVND (reference sequence). CDR3 nucleotide sequence: TGTGCCGCCAGTGCCGGGGGGACAGGGGCTAACTATGGCTACACCTTC. Its protein is CAASAGGTGANYGYTF.

This chain uses TRBV5-6 with TRBJ2-1; 11 bases line up with TRBD2. V lost 1 base, J lost 5 bases, and 5 bases stayed unmatched. Germline CDR1 SGHDT, CDR2 YYEEEE. CDR3 length: 16 amino acids. The CDR3 loop reads CASSLFTSGGNNEQFF. The CDR3 nucleotides read TGTGCCAGCAGCTTGTTTACTAGCGGGGGTAACAATGAGCAGTTCTTC.

This chain joins TRBV10-3 and TRBJ2-7; perhaps TRBD2 as D (6 bases). CDR1 is ENHRY, CDR2 SYGVKD, per germline. Trimming stripped 11 bases from V and 1 base from J, with 21 bases between. The CDR3 covers 15 residues. CDR3 bases: TGTGCCGTTAAACCCGGGACTTCAGGTTCCTACGAGCAGTACGTC. Encoded protein: CAVKPGTSGSYEQYV.

The gene calls are TRBV29-1 and TRBJ2-3; D is possibly TRBD1 or TRBD2 (5 bases each). Looked up from germline, CDR1 is SQVTM and CDR2 is ANQGSEA. The ends were cut back, 3 bases at V and 4 bases at J, with 14 bases in the middle. The CDR3 is 14 amino acids. The CDR3 reads CSVDGDLPPDTQYF. CDR3 nucleotide sequence: TGCAGCGTTGACGGGGACCTCCCCCCAGATACGCAGTATTTT.

The chain combines TRBV3-1 (or the pseudogene TRBV3-2) with TRBJ1-1; TRBD1 is a possible D gene (6 bases). The length of the CDR3 is 12 residues. Germline CDR1 is LGHDT and CDR2 is YNNKEL (reference sequence). The germline V and J ends were trimmed by 5 bases and 9 bases, with 13 bases remaining between them. CDR3 region: CASSAQGQKAFF. The CDR3 nucleotides read TGTGCCAGCAGCGCCCAAGGACAGAAAGCTTTCTTT.

This clone was found once. This rearrangement joins TRBV7-3 to TRBJ2-5; D may be TRBD2 (6 bases). The V and J ends lost 3 bases and 4 bases respectively, with 12 bases between them. CDR1 is SGHTA, CDR2 FQGTGA, per germline. The CDR3 is 14 amino acids. CDR3 DNA: TGTGCCAGCAGCTTTGGAGGCGGGGTAGAGACCCAGTACTTC. It is translated as CASSFGGGVETQYF.

J is TRBJ1-1 and V is TRBV4-2, with a weak D call TRBD1 (5 bases). This CDR3 region has 14 residues. Germline lookup yields CDR1 LGHNA and CDR2 YNFKEQ. V dropped 1 base and J dropped 3 bases, with 9 bases sitting between them. The CDR3 is CASSQGEGYTEAFF. In DNA, the CDR3 is TGTGCCAGCAGCCAAGGTGAGGGGTACACTGAAGCTTTCTTT.

This chain links TRBV3-1 (or the pseudogene TRBV3-2) with TRBJ1-1; D is undetermined. The length of the CDR3 is 12 residues. Germline V CDR1 and CDR2: LGHDT, YNNKEL (reference sequence). Trimming cost V 4 bases and J 2 bases, with 5 bases left between them. CDR3 sequence reads: CASSLSNTEAFF. The CDR3 DNA follows: TGTGCCAGCAGCCTTAGTAACACTGAAGCTTTCTTT.

The V and J genes are TRBV5-8 and TRBJ1-5; 8 bases map to TRBD1. The trim removed 4 bases at V and 3 bases at J, leaving 9 bases unmatched. Germline V CDR1 and CDR2: SGHTS, YDEGEE. The CDR3 loop spans 16 amino acids. The CDR3 here is CASSPGTGGINQPQHF. For the CDR3, the DNA is TGTGCCAGCAGCCCCGGGACAGGCGGTATCAATCAGCCCCAGCATTTT.

The chain couples TRBV19 to TRBJ2-3, with 7 bases fitting TRBD2. The trim removed 6 bases at V and 0 bases at J, leaving 3 bases unmatched. Germline lookup yields CDR1 LNHDA and CDR2 SQIVND (reference sequence). The CDR3 runs to 14 residues. The CDR3 nucleotides are TGTGCCAGTAGGGAGCGGGGTAGCACAGATACGCAGTATTTT. Its protein product is CASRERGSTDTQYF.